The 2 T cell receptor beta chains given below trace back to one sample, sequenced in a study of PD-L1 blockade in urothelial cancer. The sample's time point: peripheral blood 6 weeks after treatment start. The data were produced by immunoSEQ multiplex PCR, yet TCRdb's version contains in-frame clones alone and is incomplete. The sample includes about 27,000 clones, more than 70% of them seen just once. Here the sequenced sample was PBMCs, taken around atezolizumab (anti-PD-L1) treatment. The receptors here all came from a man aged 70-80 years with urothelial cancer.

This sequence joins TRBV7-2 and TRBJ2-3, with a weak D call TRBD2 (5 bases). Per the germline V gene, CDR1 is SGHTA and CDR2 is FQGNSA. V dropped 1 base and J dropped 2 bases, with 7 bases sitting between them. CDR3 length: 14 amino acids. CDR3 coding DNA: TGTGCCAGCAGCTTAGAGCGGTCCACAGATACGCAGTATTTT. Protein: CASSLERSTDTQYF.

The V call is TRBV9, the J call TRBJ1-5; D possibly corresponds to TRBD1 (6 bases). The CDR3 is 15 residues long. Trimming pared 2 bases from V and 7 bases from J, leaving 16 bases between. The V gene's germline CDR1 is SGDLS and CDR2 YYNGEE. CDR3 sequence: CASSVGAGPGQPQHF. In nucleotides, the CDR3 is TGTGCCAGCAGCGTGGGGGCGGGTCCCGGACAGCCCCAGCATTTT.